The rows below give T cell receptor beta chains drawn from one sample of a study of T cell repertoires in cytomegalovirus infection. TCRdb reanalysed the reads using MiXCR and keeps one entry per CDR3 protein. The data show some 800,000 distinct CDR3 sequences, 25% to 35% seen once. No antigen has been assigned to these receptors. The sample in question was cultured CD8+ T cells from PBMCs, obtained from culture after CMV antigen stimulation. Source of these receptors: a human donor in good health (CMV status not recorded). Some clones in this sample may be carry-over from other donors' samples. Each CDR3 is given with its conserved first and last residue. Each record gives: J gene, D gene, CDR3 length, clone size, V gene, CDR3 protein, CDR3 DNA. The D gene is left open where the match is weak. Clone size is shown for a subset of rows, as once, few, many or a class of expanded clone.

TRBJ1-6	NA	16	NA	TRBV4-1	CASSQGGSSYNSPLHF	TGCGCCAGCAGCCAAGGGGGTAGCTCCTATAATTCACCCCTCCACTTT
TRBJ1-3	TRBD1	17	many	TRBV7-2	CASSLAWTGNSGNTIYF	TGTGCCAGCAGCTTAGCCTGGACAGGGAACTCTGGAAACACCATATATTTT
TRBJ1-2	NA	13	few	TRBV27	CASSFRSMERYTF	TGTGCCAGCAGTTTCCGATCTATGGAGCGCTACACCTTC
TRBJ1-2	NA	15	NA	TRBV19	CASSMWGVEYYGYTF	TGTGCCAGTAGTATGTGGGGTGTTGAGTACTATGGCTACACCTTC
TRBJ2-6	NA	15	many	TRBV10-3	CAISEWGSGANVLTF	TGTGCCATCAGTGAGTGGGGCTCTGGGGCCAACGTCCTGACTTTC
TRBJ1-6	NA	15	few	TRBV7-9	CASSLHREAESPLHF	TGTGCCAGCAGCTTACACCGGGAGGCTGAGTCACCCCTCCACTTT
TRBJ1-1	NA	12	few	TRBV10-3	CAISSANTEAFF	TGTGCCATCAGTTCAGCGAACACTGAAGCTTTCTTT
TRBJ2-2	TRBD1	17	few	TRBV5-1	CASSLSLTGRFTGELFF	TGCGCCAGCAGCCTCTCGTTGACAGGGCGGTTCACCGGGGAGCTGTTTTTT
TRBJ2-7	NA	14	NA	TRBV7-9	CASSLVGHSYEQYF	TGTGCCAGCAGCTTAGTGGGACACAGTTACGAGCAGTACTTC
TRBJ2-5	NA	16	NA	TRBV12-3/TRBV12-4	CASSPLEGGLDETQYF	TGTGCCAGCAGCCCCCTAGAGGGTGGGTTAGATGAGACCCAGTACTTC
TRBJ2-5	TRBD1	20	few	TRBV28	CASSLGGQGQGAFVRETQYF	TGTGCCAGCAGTTTAGGGGGGCAGGGACAGGGGGCTTTTGTGAGAGAGACCCAGTACTTC
TRBJ2-3	TRBD2	15	NA	TRBV13	CASTTESGGQDTQYF	TGTGCCAGCACTACGGAGAGCGGGGGCCAAGATACGCAGTATTTT
TRBJ2-1	NA	17	NA	TRBV6-2/TRBV6-3	CASSFSDSLLSYNEQFF	TGTGCCAGCAGTTTCTCCGACTCCCTCTTATCATACAATGAGCAGTTCTTC
TRBJ1-2	NA	13	NA	TRBV27	CASRSGRLYGYTF	TGTGCCAGCAGGTCCGGGAGACTCTATGGCTACACCTTC
TRBJ2-3	NA	11	few	TRBV27	CATESGDTQYF	TGTGCCACCGAGAGCGGGGATACGCAGTATTTT
TRBJ2-1	TRBD2	16	few	TRBV6-5	CASSLTSFNSYNEQFF	TGTGCCAGCAGTTTGACTAGCTTTAACTCCTACAATGAGCAGTTCTTC
TRBJ1-5	NA	15	few	TRBV4-1	CASSQVWAGNQPQHF	TGCGCCAGCAGCCAAGTGTGGGCAGGCAATCAGCCCCAGCATTTT
TRBJ2-2	NA	14	NA	TRBV6-2/TRBV6-3	CASSTGVNTGELFF	TGTGCCAGCAGTACCGGGGTGAACACCGGGGAGCTGTTTTTT
TRBJ2-2	NA	13	NA	TRBV11-3	CASSLEPWGELFF	TGTGCCAGCAGCTTAGAACCTTGGGGGGAGCTGTTTTTT
TRBJ1-2	TRBD1	16	few	TRBV6-1	CASSQNPTGGYYGYTF	TGTGCCAGCAGTCAAAATCCGACAGGGGGGTACTATGGCTACACCTTC
TRBJ2-2	TRBD1	15	NA	TRBV5-1	CASSVRQGNTGELFF	TGCGCCAGCAGCGTAAGACAGGGAAACACCGGGGAGCTGTTTTTT
TRBJ2-3	TRBD2	16	NA	TRBV18	CASSPPASGGTDTQYF	TGTGCCAGCTCACCACCAGCTAGCGGGGGAACAGATACGCAGTATTTT